This T cell receptor beta chain comes out of a study of T cell responses to AZD1222 COVID-19 vaccine. CDR1 and CDR2 from the germline V gene are KGHSH and LQKENI. Trimming took off 8 bases at V and 5 bases at J, with 13 bases between the two ends. This CDR3 is 14 amino acids long. Study-level results: Rises in breadth and depth of Spike-specific TCRs came after two AZD1222 doses. The donors showed a predominance of white British ancestry and of females, with possible underestimation of clonal diversity. A reported finding is that nearly half of spike-specific TCRs target unmutated variant regions. Spike as a whole was targeted by vaccine-associated CD4 TCRs, dominant at 160-218 and 743-854.

Note on this clone: Its target is not known.

Sequencing used immunoSEQ multiplex PCR; TCRdb keeps in-frame clones, though not all of them. The data show about 94,000 clones, approximately 88% seen once. This material consisted of peripheral blood, taken 28 days after the second AZD1222 dose. This sequence originates from an adult who received the AZD1222 COVID-19 vaccine. The rearrangement links TRBV18 to TRBJ1-6; no clear D. The chain's CDR3 is CASAESGDNSPLHF. CDR3 coding DNA: TGTGCCAGCGCGGAATCAGGAGATAATTCACCCCTCCACTTT.